This TCR beta chain was sequenced during a study of T cells after yellow fever vaccination. Study-level points and caveats: Abundant clonotypes from the bulk population could get into FACS-sorted repertoires as contaminants.

The ends were cut back, 0 bases at V and 5 bases at J, with 5 bases in the middle. CDR1 and CDR2 (germline): SEHNR, FQNEAQ (reference sequence). The CDR3 has 13 residues. By 5'RACE template switching, TCR cDNA was produced, with a universal primer site and UMIs added in the process. TCRdb called the 5' RACE reads again in MiXCR, with one record for every CDR3 protein. The data hold around 310,000 distinct CDR3 sequences, with about 3.5% observed a single time. This clonotype occurred many times. Antigen: not known. This sample comprised PBMCs, obtained on the day of the yellow fever booster vaccination. The chain employs TRBV7-9 and TRBJ2-4; D remains unclear. This clonotype originated in a man aged 18 to 30 who received the YFV17D yellow fever vaccine. CDR3 region: CASSLAGENIQYF. CDR3 bases: TGTGCCAGCAGCTTAGCGGGCGAAAACATTCAGTACTTC.